The T cell receptor (beta chain) under discussion was sequenced for a study of T cell clonotyping in hematopoietic cell transplantation. Time point denoted: recipient sample about 28 days before transplant, after cytoreduction. CDR3 length: 14 residues. Between the trimmed V and J ends, which lost 3 bases and 2 bases, there was a span of 11 bases. The germline V gene encodes CDR1 SGHTS and CDR2 YDEGEE. Repertoires were generated with immunoSEQ multiplex PCR, while TCRdb's copy carries only in-frame clones and drops some. The sample lists about 21,000 clones, around 90% occurring once. The TCR comes from a man aged 18 to 30 with biphenotypic leukemia. Some clones in this sample may be carry-over from other donors' samples. The rearrangement links TRBV5-8 to TRBJ1-1, with no clear D. The specimen comprised peripheral blood mononuclear cells, sampled before stem cell transplant. CDR3 sequence (DNA): TGTGCCAGCAGCTATGTAGTCACCAACACTGAAGCTTTCTTT. This sequence encodes CASSYVVTNTEAFF. Full variable domain (rest looked up from reference TRBV5-8 and TRBJ1-1): EAGVTQSPTHLIKTRGQQATLRCSPISGHTSVYWYQQALGLGLQFLLWYDEGEERNRGNFPPRFSGRQFPNYSSELNVNALELEDSALYLCASSYVVTNTEAFFGQGTRLTVV.